The entry that follows covers one T cell receptor (beta chain) sequence. This sample was included in a study of control samples from healthy donors and cancer patients. TCRdb's table, derived via immunoSEQ multiplex PCR, lists solely in-frame clones and lacks some. The sample lists more than 50,000 clones, 95% to 97% occurring once. The sequence derives from a young woman in good health. The sequenced sample consisted of blood.

This CDR3 is CASSASVSNSYGYTF. DNA of the CDR3: TGTGCCAGCTCAGCTTCCGTCTCAAACAGCTATGGCTACACCTTC. The chain recombines TRBV18 with TRBJ1-2; D remains ambiguous. This CDR3 comprises 15 residues. V lost 5 bases, J lost 4 bases, and 17 bases lay in between. The germline V gene encodes CDR1 KGHSH and CDR2 LQKENI.